This T cell receptor (beta chain) is drawn from a study of shared clonotypes between healthy human individuals (dated by TCRdb to about 2020). A note on the overall study: The cohort included three men and two women between 18 and 49 years of age. To estimate repertoire size and how much clonotype sharing occurs between individuals, the study deeply sequenced the blood TCR repertoires of roughly 5 healthy adults. Per donor, leukapheresis produced somewhere between about 0.9 and 9 billion PBMCs. Per donor, three plates each were used for CD4 naive and CD4 memory, two for CD8 naive, and one for CD8 memory. To increase sequencing depth and limit assay-specific biases, TCR repertoire library preparation and sequencing were carried out by different laboratories using diverse techniques.

The donors were healthy, HIV-negative adults who had no recently reported acute infections or vaccinations. Only Caucasian adults living in Nashville, Tennessee, USA were represented among the donors. CD4+ T cells were enriched by magnetic negative selection, after which naive cells were positively selected on CD45RA and the negative fraction was taken as the memory subset. Blood was obtained by leukapheresis, after which PBMCs were separated by Ficoll-Histopaque density gradient centrifugation and cryopreserved in liquid nitrogen vapor phase. Analytical flow cytometry was used to check the purity and quantity of each magnetically sorted T cell population. Each sorted fraction had its genomic DNA isolated and then quantified by UV absorbance on a Nanodrop 2000c. Sequences PRHDT (CDR1) and FYEKMQ (CDR2) are obtained from the germline V gene (reference sequence). The CDR3 runs 15 amino acids, cysteine and phenylalanine included. This entry keeps only the CDR3 DNA: 45 bases, framed from base 1. Relative to germline, V is 5 bases shorter and J is 4 bases shorter, with 16 bases between their ends.

A note on this clone: Which antigen it targets is not known. It has no much larger one-base neighbor in the sample; base qualities were not kept.

Using the deep immunoSEQ assay, TCR CDR3 regions were amplified from genomic DNA by multiplex PCR. Extracted genomic DNA from each cell subset was spread evenly across all wells of several immunoSEQ 96-well plates, with each plate serving as a replicate. For sorted subsets, each replicate PCR was loaded with 200 to 250 ng genomic DNA, equivalent to 30,000 to 35,000 T cell genomes. The purified libraries were quantified using a Qubit 3.0 fluorometer, sized with a Bioanalyzer 2100, and then quantified again using the KAPA Library Quantification kit. Every immunoSEQ 96-well plate was sequenced on a dedicated single-read 150-cycle Illumina NextSeq 550 flow cell. In the authors' own workflow: Because the immunoSEQ output held only junctional sequences and lacked quality scores, the filtering could not match the filtering applied to full-length reads. Sequences were annotated with PyIR, a Python wrapper for IgBLAST v1.9, using IMGT germline references to assign V/J genes and CDR3. Reads were removed for weak V/J assignments (E-value above 1e-6), missing CDR3, stop codons, out-of-frame junctions, or ambiguous translated residues. V3J clonotypes were defined as sequences sharing an identical inferred V gene, J gene, and CDR3 amino acid sequence. Percentage overlap between repertoires was computed as shared unique clonotypes divided by the size of the smaller repertoire. Richness of each repertoire was evaluated using RTK rarefaction, the Chao1 estimator, and Recon v2.1 estimates of unobserved clonotypes. Generation probabilities were computed with OLGA for all TCRbeta clonotypes obtained by the gDNA method from a handful of donors. What TCRdb holds here is the immuneACCESS table cut down to in-frame rearrangements. Part of the clones is not present; checked against another copy, under half of the missing clones reflect an unresolved V gene, and the others are unexplained. V, J and clone size are those of that table, while D and trimming were read from the DNA. This sample holds about 710,000 clones; 73% were observed only once. The ten largest account for around 1.8% of the sample.

The research as a whole found: Based on pairwise subsampling, the degree of clonotype sharing among donors was expected to be affected by sequencing depth. Naive subsets generally had larger estimated clonotype richness than memory subsets. Even with the large sequencing depth, rarefaction of the sorted-subset datasets indicated that sequencing was incomplete. Across four donors, around 5% of naive CD4, 3% to 4% of naive CD8, around 2.1% of memory CD4, and around 0.4% of memory CD8 clonotypes were shared. Compared with non-shared clonotypes, the clonotypes found in all four sorted-subset donors had higher generation probabilities. The small number of donors limited the genetic and exposure-history diversity represented. Sampling was restricted to blood, and TCR repertoires in tissues likely differ from the TCR repertoires found in blood.

The source material was memory CD4+ T cells sorted from blood. This specimen's cell subset or site label, interpreted: CD45RA-negative fraction. The origin of this receptor is a woman aged 25 to 45 in good health. The rearranged chain carries TRBV13 and TRBJ2-3; the D region may be TRBD1 or TRBD2, each matching 5 bases equally. The nucleotides are TGTGCCAGCAGCAGACAGAGTGGAGGCGCAGATACGCAGTATTTT. The translation is CASSRQSGGADTQYF.